One T cell receptor beta chain is described in this entry. The data originate from a study of blood T cell repertoires in COVID-19. Clones were sequenced by immunoSEQ multiplex PCR, and TCRdb holds only the in-frame ones, with some missing. The sample carries around 620,000 clones, around 89% recorded once. Trimming cost V 2 bases and J 4 bases, with 15 bases left between them. This CDR3 has 15 amino acids. Germline values: CDR1 SGHVS, CDR2 FQNEAQ. This chain connects TRBV7-8 to TRBJ2-7; possibly TRBD1 for D (5 bases). Sequencing was performed on peripheral blood. This receptor was taken from a young woman with acute or convalescent COVID-19. CDR3 sequence: CASSLKSTANYEQYF. CDR3 DNA: TGTGCCAGCAGCTTAAAATCGACAGCCAATTACGAGCAGTACTTC.